The 22 T cell receptor beta chains given below trace back to one sample, sequenced in a study of cytomegalovirus exposure and HLA in healthy donors. The primer mix had 60 Vbeta and 13 Jbeta primers. TCRdb keeps only in-frame clones here, not all; method: immunoSEQ multiplex PCR. The sample carries about 140,000 clones, roughly four fifths recorded once. The sample taken for sequencing was PBMCs. Receptor source: a man in his late teens or twenties in good health and CMV-seropositive.

This clone showed up just once. The gene calls are TRBV27 and TRBJ1-5; the D is unclear. The germline V and J ends were trimmed by 6 bases and 4 bases, with 10 bases remaining between them. This CDR3 region has 13 residues. In germline, CDR1 is MNHEY, CDR2 SMNVEV (reference sequence). This chain's CDR3 is CASSPKRNQPQHF. DNA for the CDR3: TGTGCCAGCAGCCCGAAGAGAAATCAGCCCCAGCATTTT.

The chain recombines TRBV14 with TRBJ2-7; D is uncertain. The germline CDR1 and CDR2 sequences are SGHDN and FVKESK. V was cut by 3 bases and J by 3 bases, with 12 bases left in between. The CDR3 runs 14 residues. In DNA form, the CDR3 reads TGTGCCAGCAGCCATGATCTCACGGGCTACGAGCAGTACTTC. Amino acids: CASSHDLTGYEQYF.

Here the CDR3 DNA reads TGTGCCAGCAGGACAGGGGGTTCGGTCGTTGGCTACACCTTC. Translated: CASRTGGSVVGYTF. V and J are TRBV7-2 and TRBJ1-2; 9 nucleotides match TRBD1. The germline CDR1 and CDR2 sequences are SGHTA and FQGNSA. The CDR3 consists of 14 residues. The V segment lost 6 bases and the J segment 7 bases; nucleotides outside the gene matches: 9. Supplemented by reference TRBV7-2 and TRBJ1-2, the full variable domain reads GAGVSQSPSNKVTEKGKDVELRCDPISGHTALYWYRQSLGQGLEFLIYFQGNSAPDKSGLPSDRFSAERTGGSVSTLTIQRTQQEDSAVYLCASRTGGSVVGYTFGSGTRLTVV.

This clone was seen just once. The chain joins TRBV29-1 to TRBJ1-2, with TRBD1 identical over 9 bases. The CDR3 extends over 18 amino acids. With 1 base clipped from V and 4 bases from J, the junction kept 16 bases outside the gene matches. Germline V gene data show CDR1 as SQVTM and CDR2 as ANQGSEA. CDR3 region: CSVEGPKGQGRSVYGYTF. CDR3 nucleotide sequence: TGCAGCGTTGAAGGCCCCAAGGGACAGGGACGGTCCGTCTATGGCTACACCTTC.

The chain links TRBV19 to TRBJ1-1; D perhaps matches TRBD1 (5 bases). This CDR3 has 16 amino acids. The germline V gene encodes CDR1 LNHDA and CDR2 SQIVND (reference sequence). The V and J ends lost 3 bases and 0 bases respectively, with 14 bases between them. CDR3 coding DNA: TGTGCCAGTAGTATCCTGCAGGGAACCATGAACACTGAAGCTTTCTTT. Encoded protein: CASSILQGTMNTEAFF.

V is TRBV28 and J is TRBJ2-4; D is uncertain. Between the trimmed V and J ends, which lost 2 bases and 5 bases, there was a span of 7 bases. CDR3 size: 13 residues. CDR1 is MDHEN, CDR2 SYDVKM, per germline. CDR3 coding DNA: TGTGCCAGCAGTTTAAGGAGCCAAAACATTCAGTACTTC. Translation: CASSLRSQNIQYF.

V usage is TRBV11-2 and J usage is TRBJ2-2; TRBD1 agrees at 11 bases. The CDR3 sequence is 15 residues long. From germline, CDR1 is SGHAT and CDR2 FQNNGV. V dropped 5 bases and J dropped 7; count of bases not matched to a gene: 6. The CDR3 coding sequence is TGTGCCAGCAGCAAGGACAGGGGGCCAGACGGGGAGCTGTTTTTT. This gives the protein CASSKDRGPDGELFF.

This rearrangement joins TRBV6-5 to TRBJ1-2; 9 bases fit TRBD1. This CDR3 has 14 amino acids. The junction had 9 bases not matched to a gene; V was cut back by 5 bases and J by 8 bases. Germline assignment: CDR1 MNHEY and CDR2 SVGAGI. This chain's CDR3 is CASSEGRDRAGYTF. CDR3 nucleotide sequence: TGTGCCAGCAGTGAAGGAAGGGACAGGGCCGGCTACACCTTC.

The chain recombines TRBV19 with TRBJ2-3; 7 bases fit TRBD2. CDR1 and CDR2 (germline): LNHDA, SQIVND (reference sequence). CDR3 length equals 14 residues. Trimming cost V 3 bases and J 5 bases; bases outside gene matches: 5. CDR3 DNA sequence: TGTGCCAGTAGTATTAGGCGGGAGCTAGATACGCAGTATTTT. Amino acids: CASSIRRELDTQYF.

The chain is built from TRBV19 and TRBJ1-5; D is unresolved. The germline CDR1 and CDR2 sequences are LNHDA and SQIVND (reference sequence). The V and J ends lost 4 bases and 6 bases respectively, with 10 bases between them. This CDR3 is built from 13 residues. For the CDR3, the DNA is TGTGCCAGTAGTAAGGGAGAGGGTCAGCCCCAGCATTTT. This translates into CASSKGEGQPQHF. The full variable domain, in which reference TRBV19 and TRBJ1-5 provide the parts outside the CDR3, is DGGITQSPKYLFRKEGQNVTLSCEQNLNHDAMYWYRQDPGQGLRLIYYSQIVNDFQKGDIAEGYSVSREKKESFPLTVTSAQKNPTAFYLCASSKGEGQPQHFGDGTRLSIL.

The J gene is TRBJ1-5, the V gene TRBV18, with D perhaps TRBD1 (5 bases). The CDR3 is 12 amino acids. V was shortened by 3 bases and J by 9 bases, with 9 bases between the two germline ends. The V gene's germline CDR1 is KGHSH and CDR2 LQKENI. CDR3 in DNA: TGTGCCAGCTCACCCGCGGGGGGGCCCCAGCATTTT. This encodes CASSPAGGPQHF.

The rearrangement links TRBV19 to TRBJ2-7, with D possibly being TRBD2 (6 bases). Germline V gives CDR1 LNHDA, CDR2 SQIVND (reference sequence). This CDR3 comprises 13 residues. Between the trimmed V and J ends, which lost 6 bases and 4 bases, there was a span of 13 bases. CDR3 sequence reads: CASSTGGLYEQYF. CDR3 DNA sequence: TGTGCCAGTAGCACAGGAGGGCTATACGAGCAGTACTTC.

This clone was recorded only once. CDR3 loop: CASRGQGLGSPLHF. The DNA of the CDR3 is TGTGCCAGCAGGGGACAGGGATTGGGTTCACCCCTCCACTTT. V is TRBV28 and J is TRBJ1-6; 9 nucleotides line up with TRBD1. This CDR3 comprises 14 residues. CDR1 and CDR2 from the germline V gene are MDHEN and SYDVKM. V trimming: 6 bases; J trimming: 9 bases; junction bases outside the gene matches: 6.

The chain couples TRBV2 to TRBJ1-1, with TRBD1 matching over 8 bases. The V segment lost 4 bases and the J segment 0 bases; nucleotides outside the gene matches: 4. The CDR3 length is 15 residues. Looked up from germline, CDR1 is SNHLY and CDR2 is FYNNEI. The CDR3 loop is CASSGYRGVNTEAFF. CDR3 in DNA: TGTGCCAGCAGTGGGTACAGGGGGGTGAACACTGAAGCTTTCTTT.

V and J are TRBV10-3 and TRBJ2-1, with D perhaps TRBD2 (6 bases). The CDR3 has 17 amino acids. Germline loops: CDR1 ENHRY, CDR2 SYGVKD. Trimming left V 0 bases short and J 0 bases short, with 12 bases between. CDR3 residues: CAISESGGADSYNEQFF. In nucleotides, the CDR3 is TGTGCCATCAGTGAGTCGGGGGGAGCGGACTCCTACAATGAGCAGTTCTTC.

The chain employs TRBV7-9 and TRBJ2-1; weak D call: TRBD2 (6 bases). Trimming cost V 6 bases and J 6 bases, with 18 bases left between them. CDR3 size: 15 residues. The germline gives CDR1 SEHNR, CDR2 FQNEAQ (reference sequence). The CDR3 DNA follows: TGTGCCAGCAGGCTGAAGCGGGTCTACTTCAATGAGCAGTTCTTC. Translating gives CASRLKRVYFNEQFF.

The rearrangement links TRBV6-5 to TRBJ2-7, with 9 bases identical to TRBD1. Germline loops: CDR1 MNHEY, CDR2 SVGAGI. V shed 5 bases, J shed 3 bases, and the junction held 5 bases outside the gene matches. The CDR3 loop spans 14 amino acids. The CDR3 sequence is CASSPLTGGYEQYF. In nucleotides, the CDR3 is TGTGCCAGCAGTCCTCTGACAGGGGGCTACGAGCAGTACTTC.

The DNA of the CDR3 is TGCAGCGTTGAAGGTGGGGACAGGGGGTCCTACGAGCAGTACTTC. Its protein product is CSVEGGDRGSYEQYF. The chain joins TRBV29-1 to TRBJ2-7, with 11 bases aligning to TRBD1. V gave up 1 base and J gave up 1 base; unmatched junction bases: 3. Germline assignment: CDR1 SQVTM and CDR2 ANQGSEA. This CDR3 is 15 amino acids long.

The V call is TRBV18, the J call TRBJ1-1; 9 bases fit TRBD1. With V trimmed by 4 bases and J by 5 bases, 5 bases remained unmatched. CDR3 size: 14 residues. Per germline, CDR1 KGHSH and CDR2 LQKENI. The CDR3, as DNA: TGTGCCAGCTCACGACTAGACAGGGGGACTGAAGCTTTCTTT. Its translation is CASSRLDRGTEAFF.

The chain combines TRBV6-5 with TRBJ2-7; tentatively, D is TRBD2 (6 bases). Germline assignment: CDR1 MNHEY and CDR2 SVGAGI. V gave up 6 bases and J gave up 6 bases, with 15 bases separating them. This CDR3 comprises 13 residues. The CDR3 spells CASRPPGGFEQYF. As DNA, the CDR3 is TGTGCCAGCAGACCCCCTGGGGGGTTCGAGCAGTACTTC.

The rearrangement links TRBV29-1 to TRBJ2-1; 12 bases line up with TRBD2. Germline CDR1 is SQVTM and CDR2 is ANQGSEA. The CDR3 runs 14 residues. The V segment lost 6 bases and the J segment 3 bases; nucleotides outside the gene matches: 3. Here the CDR3 reads CSVGTSGYYNEQFF. Written as DNA, the CDR3 is TGCAGCGTCGGGACTAGCGGGTACTACAATGAGCAGTTCTTC.

This clone was recorded only once. The chain is built from TRBV4-1 and TRBJ2-7, with TRBD1 matching over 9 bases. The CDR3 runs 15 residues. Trimming took 0 bases from V and 5 from J; bases not matched to a gene: 5. Germline values: CDR1 MGHRA, CDR2 YSYEKL. The CDR3 sequence is CASSQEWTGVNEQYF. The CDR3 nucleotides are TGCGCCAGCAGCCAAGAGTGGACAGGGGTTAACGAGCAGTACTTC.